This TCR beta chain came from a study of molecular identifiers for immune sequencing clone quantification. Naive CD8 T cells were sorted as CD8+CD4-CCR7+CD45RA+. This clonotype was found a few times. What it recognizes is unknown. The V and J ends lost 3 bases and 2 bases, in that order; junction bases with no gene match: 11. The CDR3 sequence is 17 residues long. In germline, CDR1 is SGHVS, CDR2 FNYEAQ. Both previously described methods and listed TCR primers were employed to make bulk TCR libraries. A single record per CDR3 protein comes from TCRdb applying MiXCR to the PCR reads. The sample records under 800,000 distinct CDR3 sequences, about 25% being singletons. Overall study results and limits: Effector cells kept over 99% of their molecules in clones above 20 RNA copies, while naive cells kept under 1% there. Detection of one spiked Jurkat cell's TCR RNA reportedly worked in about a million naive cells.

V gene TRBV7-6 combines with J gene TRBJ2-3, with TRBD2 matching 7 bases. The clonotype originates from a human donor in good health. Some libraries in this study had Jurkat cell RNA spiked in. Sequencing was done on a sample of naive CD8+ T cells from blood, with Jurkat cell RNA spiked in. Subset here: FACS-sorted CD8+CD4-CCR7+CD45RA+ naive T cells. The CDR3 loop reads CASSFLRAGENTDTQYF. CDR3 bases: TGTGCCAGCAGCTTTTTAAGGGCGGGGGAGAACACAGATACGCAGTATTTT.